One sample yielded the 18 T cell receptor beta chains listed below, sequenced in a study of blood T cell repertoires in COVID-19. TCRdb's table, derived via immunoSEQ multiplex PCR, lists solely in-frame clones and lacks some. The table records about 160,000 clones, approximately 86% of them present only once. The source material was peripheral blood. All receptors derive from a woman between 40 and 50 years old with COVID-19, enrolled during active disease.

The rearrangement links TRBV18 to TRBJ2-1, with TRBD2 matching 10 bases. The CDR3 is made up of 14 amino acids. Germline V gene sequence: CDR1 KGHSH, CDR2 LQKENI. The ends lost 6 bases at V and 4 bases at J; junction bases unmatched: 3. The CDR3 DNA reads as TGTGCCAGCTCTCAACTAGCGGGGTACAATGAGCAGTTCTTC. It specifies CASSQLAGYNEQFF.

The rearrangement links TRBV3-1 (or the pseudogene TRBV3-2) to TRBJ2-7; 10 nucleotides line up with TRBD1. The ends lost 3 bases at V and 4 bases at J; junction bases unmatched: 6. Germline CDR1 and CDR2: LGHDT and YNNKEL (reference sequence). This CDR3 region has 15 residues. CDR3 DNA: TGTGCCAGCAGCCACACCGGGACAGGGGTTTACGAGCAGTACTTC. It yields the protein CASSHTGTGVYEQYF.

The chain couples TRBV5-1 to TRBJ2-4; D gene unclear. Germline V gives CDR1 SGHRS, CDR2 YFSETQ. V dropped 5 bases and J dropped 0 bases, with 9 bases sitting between them. The CDR3 is 14 amino acids. In nucleotides, the CDR3 is TGCGCCAGCAGGGCGGCACTAGCCAAAAACATTCAGTACTTC. It specifies CASRAALAKNIQYF.

Comments on this clone: Compared with germline, one end of the junction differs, possibly owing to a read error. The chain carries TRBV5-4 and TRBJ2-3, with 9 bases matching TRBD2. The CDR3 has 15 amino acids. From germline, CDR1 is SGHNT and CDR2 YYREEE (reference sequence). CDR3: CASSPPGTSTDTQYF. DNA for the CDR3: TGTGCCAGCAGCCCTCCCGGGACTAGCACTGATACGCAGTATTTT. Supplemented by reference TRBV5-4 and TRBJ2-3, the full variable domain reads ETGVTQSPTHLIKTRGQQVTLRCSSQSGHNTVSWYQQALGQGPQFIFQYYREEENGRGNFPPRFSGLQFPNYSSELNVNALELDDSALYLCASSPPGTSTDTQYFGPGTRLTVL.

For this clone: One end of the junction varies from germline; a read error may be responsible. The sample contains more than one DNA sequence encoding this CDR3. This chain joins TRBV3-1 (or the pseudogene TRBV3-2) and TRBJ1-2, with 8 bases fitting TRBD1. This CDR3 has 19 amino acids. CDR1 is LGHDT, CDR2 YNNKEL, per germline (reference sequence). The DNA for the CDR3 is TGTGCCAGCAGTCAAGATCCCCCTAGGGCGGACAGGGATAACTATGGCTACACCTTC. This gives the protein CASSQDPPRADRDNYGYTF.

This rearrangement joins TRBV5-1 to TRBJ1-2; TRBD1 aligns across 9 bases. Germline assignment: CDR1 SGHRS and CDR2 YFSETQ. The length of the CDR3 is 12 residues. V lost 6 bases and J lost 6; bases outside the gene matches: 3. The CDR3 here is CASKTGGDGYTF. The CDR3 DNA follows: TGCGCCAGCAAAACAGGGGGCGATGGCTACACCTTC.

The chain employs TRBV6-5 and TRBJ2-3; TRBD1 matches at 7 bases. Trimming removed 6 bases from V and 4 bases from J; junction bases left unmatched: 7. Per germline, CDR1 MNHEY and CDR2 SVGAGI. The CDR3 is made up of 14 amino acids. This CDR3 reads CASSRSTGSDTQYF. For the CDR3, the DNA is TGTGCCAGCAGCCGGTCGACAGGGTCAGATACGCAGTATTTT.

The chain couples TRBV4-2 to TRBJ2-1, with D possibly being TRBD2 (5 bases). V was clipped by 0 bases and J by 6 bases, with 15 bases between them. Germline CDR1 is LGHNA and CDR2 is YNFKEQ. The CDR3 length is 16 residues. The CDR3 is CASSQDSGNVFNEQFF. The CDR3 nucleotides read TGTGCCAGCAGCCAAGATTCCGGGAACGTATTCAATGAGCAGTTCTTC.

A word on this clone: The sample contains more than one DNA sequence encoding this CDR3. V and J are TRBV27 and TRBJ1-5; D remains ambiguous. Germline V lookup: CDR1 MNHEY, CDR2 SMNVEV (reference sequence). This CDR3 has 15 amino acids. The germline V and J ends were trimmed by 2 bases and 0 bases, with 8 bases remaining between them. CDR3 sequence: CASSLDSYSNQPQHF. The CDR3 region has the DNA TGTGCCAGCAGTTTAGACTCCTATAGCAATCAGCCCCAGCATTTT.

The V call is TRBV28, the J call TRBJ2-3, with 7 bases aligning to TRBD2. CDR1 and CDR2 (germline): MDHEN, SYDVKM. The V gene end was trimmed by 3 bases and the J gene end by 2 bases; junction bases not matched to a gene: 5. The CDR3 consists of 15 residues. CDR3 coding DNA: TGTGCCAGCAGTTTTGGAGCGGGGTCCACAGATACGCAGTATTTT. Protein product: CASSFGAGSTDTQYF.

The chain has TRBV15 and TRBJ2-7, with TRBD1 matching 12 bases. The V segment lost 9 bases and the J segment 3 bases; nucleotides outside the gene matches: 12. Germline V gene lookup returns CDR1 LNHNV and CDR2 YYDKDF (reference sequence). The CDR3 consists of 16 residues. CDR3 bases: TGTGCCACGGGACAGGGGGCGCGCGGGAGGTACTACGAGCAGTACTTC. This gives the protein CATGQGARGRYYEQYF.

The chain is built from TRBV25-1 and TRBJ2-5; 9 bases fit TRBD1. V trimming: 8 bases; J trimming: 3 bases; junction bases outside the gene matches: 10. The CDR3 has 15 residues. Germline CDR1 and CDR2: MGHDK and SYGVNS. DNA of the CDR3: TGTGCCAGCGCCCGTCCGACAGGGGGGAAAGAGACCCAGTACTTC. The encoded protein is CASARPTGGKETQYF.

V is TRBV5-5 and J is TRBJ2-6, with TRBD1 matching 7 bases. The trim removed 5 bases at V and 0 bases at J, leaving 5 bases unmatched. The CDR3 spans 16 residues. CDR1 and CDR2 from the germline V gene are SGHKS and YYEKEE (reference sequence). The CDR3 region is CASRTDRDSGANVLTF. CDR3 bases: TGTGCCAGCAGGACCGACAGGGACTCTGGGGCCAACGTCCTGACTTTC. Full variable domain (outside the CDR3, taken from reference TRBV5-5 and TRBJ2-6): DAGVTQSPTHLIKTRGQQVTLRCSPISGHKSVSWYQQVLGQGPQFIFQYYEKEERGRGNFPDRFSARQFPNYSSELNVNALLLGDSALYLCASRTDRDSGANVLTFGAGSRLTVL.

The gene calls are TRBV20-1 and TRBJ1-5; 9 bases align to TRBD1. CDR3 length equals 19 residues. The J segment lost 1 base and the V segment lost 3 bases, leaving 16 bases of the junction unmatched. Germline CDR1 DFQATT, CDR2 SNEGSKA (reference sequence). The CDR3 coding sequence is TGCAGTGCTAGTCCTGCCGGGACAGGGTGGATTTCAAGCAATCAGCCCCAGCATTTT. Translation: CSASPAGTGWISSNQPQHF.

This chain links TRBV13 with TRBJ1-2; a possible D gene is TRBD1 (5 bases). Trimming took 3 bases from V and 8 from J, leaving 19 bases between them. The CDR3 totals 15 residues. CDR1 PRHDT and CDR2 FYEKMQ come from the germline V gene (reference sequence). The CDR3 here is CASSFRGDAFGGYTF. In DNA form, the CDR3 reads TGTGCCAGCAGCTTCCGGGGGGACGCGTTCGGAGGCTACACCTTC.

This clone was found a few times. The DNA for the CDR3 is TGTGCCAGCAGTGAAATCGGTGATAGCTCCTACGAGCAGTACGTC. It encodes CASSEIGDSSYEQYV. The chain employs TRBV6-1 and TRBJ2-7, with D unresolved. This CDR3 spans 15 amino acids. Trimming pared 2 bases from V and 0 bases from J, leaving 11 bases between. Germline V gene lookup returns CDR1 MNHNS and CDR2 SASEGT.

The gene calls are TRBV4-1 and TRBJ1-4, with 7 nucleotides matching TRBD1. Germline V gene data show CDR1 as MGHRA and CDR2 as YSYEKL. V lost 7 bases and J lost 6; bases outside the gene matches: 11. The CDR3 spans 15 residues. The CDR3 DNA reads TGCGCCAGCACCAGATCGAGGGGGCTCGATGAAAAACTGTTTTTT. Translated, it gives CASTRSRGLDEKLFF.

A single count supports this clone. The chain is built from TRBV7-9 and TRBJ2-7; D possibly corresponds to TRBD1 (6 bases). CDR3 size: 13 residues. Germline CDR1 and CDR2: SEHNR and FQNEAQ (reference sequence). V was shortened by 5 bases and J by 3 bases, with 11 bases between the two germline ends. The DNA for the CDR3 is TGTGCCAGCAGCAGCCGGGACAACTACGAGCAGTACTTC. Amino acid sequence: CASSSRDNYEQYF.